What follows describes a single TCR beta chain. The specificity of this receptor is unknown. Base qualities are missing; no much larger clone stands one base away. Using the deep immunoSEQ assay, multiplex PCR amplified TCR CDR3 regions from genomic DNA. Extracted genomic DNA from each cell subset was spread evenly across all wells of several immunoSEQ 96-well plates, with each plate serving as a replicate. For sorted subsets, approximately 190 ng genomic DNA, equal to tens of thousands of T cell genomes, was loaded into each replicate PCR. Purified libraries were measured with a Qubit 3.0 fluorometer, size-checked on a Bioanalyzer 2100, and measured again with the KAPA Library Quantification kit. Each immunoSEQ 96-well plate was sequenced on its own single-read 150-cycle Illumina NextSeq 550 flow cell. Under the source paper's analysis protocol: The immunoSEQ output contained only junctional sequences without quality scores, so filtering could not match that applied to full-length reads. Sequences were annotated with PyIR, a Python wrapper for IgBLAST v1.9, and V/J genes and CDR3 were assigned using IMGT germline references. Reads with weak V/J assignments (E-value above 1e-6), missing CDR3, stop codons, out-of-frame junctions, or ambiguous translated residues were removed. V3J clonotypes were defined by identical inferred V gene, J gene, and CDR3 amino acid sequence. Percentage overlap between repertoires was computed as shared unique clonotypes divided by the size of the smaller repertoire. Repertoire richness was assessed with RTK rarefaction, the Chao1 estimator, and Recon v2.1 estimates of unobserved clonotypes. Generation probabilities were computed with OLGA for all TCRbeta clonotypes obtained by the gDNA method from several donors. TCRdb mirrors the immuneACCESS table, restricted to in-frame sequences. Some clones are absent from its copies; in checked studies, under half trace to an unresolved V gene, and the reason for the others is unknown. That table furnishes V, J and clone size, whereas the DNA furnished D and trimming. The sample table holds over a million clones, of which about four fifths were seen once. 0.5% to 0.65% of the sample comes from the top ten.

The sample originates from a study of shared clonotypes between healthy human individuals (dated by TCRdb to 2018 to 2020). With regard to the full study: A couple of women and a few men aged 18 to 49 years were included in the cohort. For each donor, three plates each were used for CD4 naive and CD4 memory, two plates were used for CD8 naive, and one plate was used for CD8 memory. The study deeply sequenced blood TCR repertoires of about 5 healthy adults to estimate repertoire size and the extent of clonotype sharing between individuals. Libraries were prepared and TCR repertoires were sequenced by different laboratories using diverse techniques, in order to increase sequencing depth and limit assay-specific biases. Per donor, leukapheresis produced somewhere between about 0.94 and 9.5 billion PBMCs.

The donors were healthy, HIV-negative adults with no recently reported acute infections or vaccinations. Only Caucasian adults living in Nashville, Tennessee, USA were represented among the donors. CD4+ T cells were enriched by magnetic negative selection, after which naive cells were positively selected on CD45RA and the negative fraction was taken as the memory subset. Blood was obtained by leukapheresis, after which PBMCs were separated by Ficoll-Histopaque density gradient centrifugation and cryopreserved in liquid nitrogen vapor phase. Analytical flow cytometry was used to check the purity and quantity of each magnetically sorted T cell population. From each sorted fraction, genomic DNA was isolated and quantified by UV absorbance on a Nanodrop 2000c. Study-wide findings and limitations: About 5% of naive CD4, around 4% of naive CD8, about 2.1% of memory CD4, and about 0.4% of memory CD8 clonotypes were shared across a few donors. Rarefaction of sorted-subset datasets indicated incomplete sequencing despite the large sequencing depth. Sampling was restricted to blood, and TCR repertoires in tissue are likely to differ from TCR repertoires in blood. Higher generation probabilities were observed for clonotypes shared by all four sorted-subset donors than for non-shared clonotypes. Because the study included only a small number of donors, the genetic and exposure-history diversity represented was limited. Naive subsets generally had larger estimated clonotype richness than memory subsets did. Pairwise subsampling indicated that sequencing depth was expected to affect the degree of clonotype sharing among donors.

As encoded in the germline V gene, CDR1 is SGHRS while CDR2 is YFSETQ. The CDR3 runs 17 residues from the cysteine to the phenylalanine. The DNA shown is the 51-base CDR3, in frame from base 1. Relative to germline, V is missing 0 bases and J is missing 5 bases, with 11 bases of the junction outside any gene match. The clonotype was recovered from a young man in good health. Some clones in this sample may be carry-over from other donors' samples. Material: memory CD4+ T cells from PBMCs. This sample's cell subset or site label indicates: CD45RA-negative fraction. The V and J genes are TRBV5-1 and TRBJ2-5, with TRBD2 identical over 9 junction bases. The DNA reads TGCGCCAGCAGCTTGGGACTAGCGGCTTCTCAGGAGGAGACCCAGTACTTC. Its translation reads: CASSLGLAASQEETQYF.